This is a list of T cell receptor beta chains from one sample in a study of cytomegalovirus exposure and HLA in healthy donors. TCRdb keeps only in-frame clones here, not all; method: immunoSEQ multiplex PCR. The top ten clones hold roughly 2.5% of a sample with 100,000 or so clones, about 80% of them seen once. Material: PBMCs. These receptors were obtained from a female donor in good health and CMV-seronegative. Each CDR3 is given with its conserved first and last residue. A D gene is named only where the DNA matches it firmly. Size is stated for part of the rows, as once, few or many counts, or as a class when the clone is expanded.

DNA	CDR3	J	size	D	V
TGCGCCAGCAGCCAAGATATCCGCGGGGATACGCAGTATTTT	CASSQDIRGDTQYF	TRBJ2-3	NA	NA	TRBV4-3
TGCGCCAGCAGCCAGAGTCCGGGACAGGGAACCTACGAGCAGTACTTC	CASSQSPGQGTYEQYF	TRBJ2-7	NA	TRBD1	TRBV4-3
TGTGCCAGCAGCTTAGAACAGGGTCTATCCTACGAGCAGTACTTC	CASSLEQGLSYEQYF	TRBJ2-7	NA	NA	TRBV7-2
TGTGCCAGCAGTTCTCGGACGGGGGGCACAGATACGCAGTATTTT	CASSSRTGGTDTQYF	TRBJ2-3	NA	NA	TRBV27
TGTGCCAGTAGTATCGGCATGGGGAGCTATGGCTACACCTTC	CASSIGMGSYGYTF	TRBJ1-2	NA	NA	TRBV19
TGTGCCAGTAGTATTTCGAGCGGGGGGCGCCCAGATACGCAGTATTTT	CASSISSGGRPDTQYF	TRBJ2-3	NA	TRBD2	TRBV19
TGTGCCATCAAGTACAAGAGCACAGATACGCAGTATTTT	CAIKYKSTDTQYF	TRBJ2-3	NA	NA	TRBV10-3
TGTGCCAGCAGCCCCGCGGCGAGCGGGGGGTCCGGGGAGCTGTTTTTT	CASSPAASGGSGELFF	TRBJ2-2	NA	TRBD2	TRBV7-2
TGTGCCAGCAGTTACCTGGTGGGACAGGGACTGTTTTTT	CASSYLVGQGLFF	TRBJ1-4	few	TRBD1	TRBV6-5
TGTGCTAGTGGTTTGGTACTGGGAGCGGGGGGGTCGAACAATGAGCAGTTCTTC	CASGLVLGAGGSNNEQFF	TRBJ2-1	NA	TRBD2	TRBV12-5
TGCGCCAGCAGTGAGTTTGCGGGGGCGTCGGACAGGGGCCGAGGAGAACCTTTCTTT	CASSEFAGASDRGRGEPFF	TRBJ1-1	few	TRBD1	TRBV10-2
TGTGCCAGCAGCCCAGGGTTGGGGCACACTGAAGCTTTCTTT	CASSPGLGHTEAFF	TRBJ1-1	once	NA	TRBV7-9
TGTGCCAGCAGCCTACACCGGGGTCCGGGCACCGGGGAGCTGTTTTTT	CASSLHRGPGTGELFF	TRBJ2-2	NA	NA	TRBV9
TGTGCCAGCAGCCCCAGGGACAGCGAGCAGTACTTC	CASSPRDSEQYF	TRBJ2-7	few	TRBD1	TRBV5-4
TGTGCCAGCAGTTTAGACAGTAGATTCTCCTACGAGCAGTACTTC	CASSLDSRFSYEQYF	TRBJ2-7	NA	NA	TRBV6-6
TGTGCCAGCAGCTTTACTAGCGGCCGATCCTCCTACAATGAGCAGTTCTTC	CASSFTSGRSSYNEQFF	TRBJ2-1	NA	TRBD2	TRBV7-6
TGTGCCAGCAGCGAACAGGGGGGCTATGGCTACACCTTC	CASSEQGGYGYTF	TRBJ1-2	once	TRBD1	TRBV7-9
TGTGCCAGCAGCCGCCCGGGATCCTACGAGCAGTACTTC	CASSRPGSYEQYF	TRBJ2-7	NA	NA	TRBV6-5
TGTGCCAGCAGTGATTACAGGGAAGCGATCACTGAAGCTTTCTTT	CASSDYREAITEAFF	TRBJ1-1	few	NA	TRBV6-1
TGTGCCAGCAGCGTAGCTAGTTCGGTAGGGGTAGTCGGAAACTACGAGCAGTACTTC	CASSVASSVGVVGNYEQYF	TRBJ2-7	once	NA	TRBV9
TGTGCCAGTACGAGGGGACAGGGGGCCTTCTACGAGCAGTACTTC	CASTRGQGAFYEQYF	TRBJ2-7	NA	TRBD1	TRBV19
TGCAGCGGAGGACAGGGGAACACAGATACGCAGTATTTT	CSGGQGNTDTQYF	TRBJ2-3	NA	TRBD1	TRBV29-1
TGTGCCAGCAGCGTAACGGTAGGGGAATCACCCCTCCACTTT	CASSVTVGESPLHF	TRBJ1-6	NA	NA	TRBV9
TGTGCCAGCAGCTTCGGACAGGGGAATAATTCACCCCTCCACTTT	CASSFGQGNNSPLHF	TRBJ1-6	NA	TRBD1	TRBV11-2
TGCGCCAGCAGCCAACCCGTAGCGGGGGCCGAGGCCCAGTACTTC	CASSQPVAGAEAQYF	TRBJ2-5	NA	TRBD2	TRBV4-1
TGTGCCAGCAGTGCCGGTTTGGGGGCGGGGGGTAACAATGAGCAGTTCTTC	CASSAGLGAGGNNEQFF	TRBJ2-1	NA	TRBD2	TRBV6-1
TGCGCCAGCAGCCAAGAAGAAGCGGGGGGCACAGATACGCAGTATTTT	CASSQEEAGGTDTQYF	TRBJ2-3	NA	TRBD2	TRBV4-1
TGTGCCAGCAGCTCTACGGGAGGTGGAAACACCATATATTTT	CASSSTGGGNTIYF	TRBJ1-3	NA	NA	TRBV7-8
TGCGCCAGCAGCCAAGCTCCCGGGGTCCCTGAAGCTTTCTTT	CASSQAPGVPEAFF	TRBJ1-1	NA	NA	TRBV4-3
TGTGCCAAGGCGGGGCACGTCGCCGGAGATACGCAGTATTTT	CAKAGHVAGDTQYF	TRBJ2-3	NA	NA	TRBV10-3
TGCGCCAGCAGCTTCCAGGGAAGTGCAACTAATGAAAAACTGTTTTTT	CASSFQGSATNEKLFF	TRBJ1-4	NA	NA	TRBV5-1
TGTGCCAGCAGTGCGCCTCTCGGGATGGCAGGGACATACTTC	CASSAPLGMAGTYF	TRBJ2-7	NA	NA	TRBV6-1
TGCGCCAGCAGGTCCGGGACAGGCGGCTACGAGCAGTACTTC	CASRSGTGGYEQYF	TRBJ2-7	NA	TRBD1	TRBV5-1
TGTGCCTGGAGAACCTCAGGGGGTAGCAATGAGCAGTTCTTC	CAWRTSGGSNEQFF	TRBJ2-1	NA	TRBD1	TRBV30
TGCGCCAGCGGACGGGACAGCTATGGCTACACCTTC	CASGRDSYGYTF	TRBJ1-2	NA	TRBD1	TRBV5-1
TGCAGCGTTGCTTCCGGGACAGGGACCTCCTACGAGCAGTACTTC	CSVASGTGTSYEQYF	TRBJ2-7	NA	TRBD1	TRBV29-1
TGTGCCAGCTCACCACCTGGCAGGGGGCGGAACACTGAAGCTTTCTTT	CASSPPGRGRNTEAFF	TRBJ1-1	NA	TRBD1	TRBV18
TGCGCCAGCAGCCAAGAAGCAGGGGTGCGAACTGAAGCTTTCTTT	CASSQEAGVRTEAFF	TRBJ1-1	NA	NA	TRBV4-1
TGCGCCAGCAGCCCAGGACAGGGTGTCGGCGGCTACACCTTC	CASSPGQGVGGYTF	TRBJ1-2	NA	TRBD1	TRBV4-3
TGTGCCAGCAGTGGACAGGGTAATAGCAATCAGCCCCAGCATTTT	CASSGQGNSNQPQHF	TRBJ1-5	NA	TRBD1	TRBV6-1
TGTGCCAGCAGCCCGAGCATGCATAGCGGGGGGGCGGATGAGCAGTTCTTC	CASSPSMHSGGADEQFF	TRBJ2-1	NA	TRBD2	TRBV7-3
TGTGCCAGCAGAATAGGACAGGGCGCAGGTGGCTACACCTTC	CASRIGQGAGGYTF	TRBJ1-2	few	TRBD1	TRBV6-5
TGTGCCAGCAGTCTAGCGGGGGGGCCTTATGAGCAGTACTTC	CASSLAGGPYEQYF	TRBJ2-7	NA	TRBD2	TRBV7-8
TGTGTTTCCCAGGGAGGTGGCTACACCTTC	CVSQGGGYTF	TRBJ1-2	NA	NA	TRBV30
TGCGCCAGCAGCCAAGCTCAGAGGCCGGCTAATGAAAAACTGTTTTTT	CASSQAQRPANEKLFF	TRBJ1-4	NA	NA	TRBV4-3
TGTGCCAGCAGGCCCTGGGAACAGGGTAGTGGCTACACCTTC	CASRPWEQGSGYTF	TRBJ1-2	few	NA	TRBV6-5
TGTGCCAGCAGCGGGGGGGCGGTTTACGAGCAGTACTTC	CASSGGAVYEQYF	TRBJ2-7	NA	NA	TRBV11-2
TGTGCCAGCAGCTCGGACAAGTGGGGCTACACCTTC	CASSSDKWGYTF	TRBJ1-2	NA	NA	TRBV5-4
TGTGCCAGCTATGCGGGGCCCTACGAGCAGTACTTC	CASYAGPYEQYF	TRBJ2-7	NA	NA	TRBV2
TGCGCCAGCAGCCACGGACAGGGGGGGGACGAGCAGTACTTC	CASSHGQGGDEQYF	TRBJ2-7	NA	TRBD1	TRBV5-1
TGTGCCAGCTCACCCTCCGGGACAGGGGGCGAGCAGTACTTC	CASSPSGTGGEQYF	TRBJ2-7	NA	TRBD1	TRBV18
TGCGCCAGCAGCGACGTGGCGGGGGGCCCGACAGATACGCAGTATTTT	CASSDVAGGPTDTQYF	TRBJ2-3	once	TRBD2	TRBV5-1
TGCGCCAGCAGCTCCAGTATAGGACTAGCGGCCTCCTACGAGCAGTACTTC	CASSSSIGLAASYEQYF	TRBJ2-7	NA	TRBD2	TRBV5-1
TGTGCCAGCGCTAAGGACAGCTCCGCGGGCTACACCTTC	CASAKDSSAGYTF	TRBJ1-2	NA	NA	TRBV6-1
TGCAGTGCCTTATACTTTAATGAGCAGTTCTTC	CSALYFNEQFF	TRBJ2-1	NA	NA	TRBV20-1
TGTGCCAGCAGCCCCAGGGGGCGGTGGGGTGAAAAACTGTTTTTT	CASSPRGRWGEKLFF	TRBJ1-4	NA	TRBD1	TRBV14
TGTGCCAGCAGCCTGCGTTTGCGGGGGAATGGAGAGACCCAGTACTTC	CASSLRLRGNGETQYF	TRBJ2-5	NA	TRBD2	TRBV13